One sample yielded the 26 T cell receptor beta chains listed below, sequenced in a study of early T cells in non-severe SARS-CoV-2 infection. TCRdb reanalysed the 5' RACE reads using MiXCR and keeps one entry per CDR3 protein. This sample yields roughly 53,000 distinct CDR3 sequences, of which approximately 10% are seen a single time; roughly 20% belongs to the top ten. The sample was whole blood. The receptors stem from an adult who was a healthcare worker with PCR-confirmed SARS-CoV-2 infection or an uninfected control (not recorded which).

This clonotype was seen repeatedly, ten times or more. The chain employs TRBV7-9 and TRBJ2-2; 8 bases align to TRBD2. The V segment lost 5 bases and the J segment 7 bases; nucleotides outside the gene matches: 12. From germline, CDR1 is SEHNR and CDR2 FQNEAQ (reference sequence). This CDR3 comprises 16 residues. The CDR3 is CASSPWVAGISGELFF. As DNA, the CDR3 is TGTGCCAGCAGCCCCTGGGTAGCGGGGATAAGCGGGGAGCTGTTTTTT.

This clonotype was observed a handful of times. This chain joins TRBV30 and TRBJ2-7; possible D gene TRBD1, 5 bases. Germline CDR1 is GTSNPN and CDR2 is SVGIG (reference sequence). There are 12 residues in the CDR3. V gave up 3 bases and J gave up 2 bases, with 8 bases separating them. Here the CDR3 DNA reads TGTGCCTGGAGGGACAATCCCTACGAGCAGTACTTC. Encoded protein: CAWRDNPYEQYF.

This clonotype was found a few times. This chain links TRBV12-3 or TRBV12-4 with TRBJ1-1; D is unresolved. Trimming shortened V by 2 bases and J by 7 bases, and 8 bases separated the two germline ends. The CDR3 contains 12 residues. Written as DNA, the CDR3 is TGTGCCAGCAGTTTATGGGCGGATGAAGCTTTCTTT. Encoded protein: CASSLWADEAFF.

This clonotype was seen a few times. CDR3 protein: CASSPSRGSEKLFF. In DNA form, the CDR3 reads TGTGCCAGCTCACCCTCACGCGGTAGTGAAAAACTGTTTTTT. The chain joins TRBV18 to TRBJ1-4; D gene unclear. Germline CDR1 reads KGHSH; CDR2 reads LQKENI. The CDR3 length is 14 residues. V dropped 3 bases and J dropped 7 bases, with 12 bases sitting between them.

The chain recombines TRBV5-1 with TRBJ2-3; the match to TRBD2 covers 8 bases. This CDR3 is 14 amino acids long. J was trimmed by 4 bases and V by 4 bases; bases with no gene match: 5. Germline assignment: CDR1 SGHRS and CDR2 YFSETQ. The CDR3 DNA reads as TGCGCCAGCAGCAAGGGACTAGTTGCAGATACGCAGTATTTT. Translated, it gives CASSKGLVADTQYF.

This chain uses TRBV5-1 with TRBJ1-6, with D possibly being TRBD1 (5 bases). CDR1 and CDR2 (germline): SGHRS, YFSETQ. This CDR3 is built from 16 residues. Trimming removed 0 bases at V and 6 bases at J, with 13 bases between. The CDR3 sequence: CASSLALQGGNSPLHF. In DNA form, the CDR3 reads TGCGCCAGCAGCTTGGCCTTGCAGGGAGGTAATTCACCCCTCCACTTT. Supplemented by reference TRBV5-1 and TRBJ1-6, the full variable domain reads KAGVTQTPRYLIKTRGQQVTLSCSPISGHRSVSWYQQTPGQGLQFLFEYFSETQRNKGNFPGRFSGRQFSNSRSEMNVSTLELGDSALYLCASSLALQGGNSPLHFGNGTRLTVT.

This clonotype was detected many times. J is TRBJ2-7 and V is TRBV7-9, with 7 positions matching TRBD2. Germline CDR1 reads SEHNR; CDR2 reads FQNEAQ (reference sequence). The CDR3 length is 15 residues. V shed 5 bases, J shed 2 bases, and the junction held 9 bases outside the gene matches. The CDR3 DNA is TGTGCCAGCAGCCCGGGAGCGGGGCTCACCTACGAGCAGTACTTC. Residues: CASSPGAGLTYEQYF.

The sample holds many counts of this clonotype. V and J are TRBV7-6 and TRBJ1-2; D is unresolved. The CDR3 contains 14 residues. Germline-derived CDR1 and CDR2 are SGHVS and FNYEAQ. The V end lost 10 bases, the J end lost 3 bases, and 18 bases lay between the germline ends. The CDR3 DNA reads as TGTGCCACCTCAGGAAGTGGTCCGGACTATGGCTACACCTTC. Residues: CATSGSGPDYGYTF.

This clonotype was counted a few times. The chain uses TRBV7-8 and TRBJ2-5, with 8 bases fitting TRBD2. Trimming cost V 5 bases and J 5 bases; bases outside gene matches: 10. The CDR3 loop spans 15 amino acids. Germline V gives CDR1 SGHVS, CDR2 FQNEAQ. Here the CDR3 DNA reads TGTGCCAGCAGCCGAAATCGGGGGGGCCGTGAGACCCAGTACTTC. This codes for CASSRNRGGRETQYF.

This clonotype was seen repeatedly, ten times or more. This chain joins TRBV13 and TRBJ2-1; 9 nucleotides match TRBD2. Germline V gene data show CDR1 as PRHDT and CDR2 as FYEKMQ (reference sequence). V lost 5 bases and J lost 4; bases outside the gene matches: 9. The CDR3 runs to 16 residues. CDR3 nucleotide sequence: TGTGCCAGCAGCGACGCTGGGACTAGCACTTACAATGAGCAGTTCTTC. Its translation is CASSDAGTSTYNEQFF.

This clonotype was counted many times. The chain recombines TRBV4-1 with TRBJ1-1; D is unresolved. CDR3 length equals 14 residues. Trimming removed 0 bases from V and 2 bases from J, with 7 bases in between. The V gene's germline CDR1 is MGHRA and CDR2 YSYEKL. The CDR3 is CASSQEPRNTEAFF. Here the CDR3 DNA reads TGCGCCAGCAGCCAAGAACCCCGAAACACTGAAGCTTTCTTT.

This clonotype was seen a handful of times. The rearrangement joins TRBV7-8 to TRBJ1-6, with a weak D call TRBD1 (5 bases). Germline values: CDR1 SGHVS, CDR2 FQNEAQ. Between the trimmed V and J ends, which lost 5 bases and 0 bases, there was a span of 17 bases. CDR3 length: 18 amino acids. CDR3 residues: CASSHRTGLDSYNSPLHF. CDR3 DNA: TGTGCCAGCAGCCACCGGACGGGACTGGACTCCTATAATTCACCCCTCCACTTT.

This clonotype was counted between two and nine times. The chain is built from TRBV7-9 and TRBJ2-3; a weak D match, TRBD2 (6 bases). V was clipped by 6 bases and J by 1 base, with 14 bases between them. This CDR3 has 15 residues. Germline values: CDR1 SEHNR, CDR2 FQNEAQ (reference sequence). The CDR3 DNA reads as TGTGCCAGCAGTCAGGTGGGCGGGGGCACAGATACGCAGTATTTT. Its protein is CASSQVGGGTDTQYF.

Ten or more counts support this clonotype. The V gene is TRBV20-1, the J gene TRBJ1-5, with 7 bases matching TRBD1. The trim removed 4 bases at V and 5 bases at J, leaving 5 bases unmatched. Looked up from germline, CDR1 is DFQATT and CDR2 is SNEGSKA (reference sequence). This CDR3 is built from 13 residues. The CDR3 sequence is CSATSGGDQPQHF. DNA of the CDR3: TGCAGTGCTACCTCAGGGGGGGATCAGCCCCAGCATTTT.

This clonotype was seen repeatedly, ten times or more. The chain employs TRBV6-7 and TRBJ1-4, with D perhaps matching TRBD1 (5 bases). TRBV6-7 is sorted into the ORF group, with uncertain function. This CDR3 has 15 amino acids. V lost 6 bases to trimming and J lost 10 bases, with 21 bases between them. CDR3 sequence reads: CASRKSGTWGGKLFF. The CDR3 DNA sequence: TGTGCCAGCAGGAAAAGCGGGACCTGGGGAGGAAAACTGTTTTTT.

This clonotype occurred a few times. V is TRBV4-1 and J is TRBJ1-5; D perhaps matches TRBD1 (5 bases). Between the trimmed V and J ends, which lost 1 base and 6 bases, there was a span of 13 bases. The CDR3 covers 15 residues. Germline values: CDR1 MGHRA, CDR2 YSYEKL. CDR3 nucleotides: TGCGCCAGCAGCCAAGTAGCAGGGTTGGCTCAGCCCCAGCATTTT. It encodes CASSQVAGLAQPQHF.

About this clonotype: The CDR3 does not end in the conserved phenylalanine or tryptophan, so this is likely a read error. Because the CDR3's place on the DNA is in doubt, the DNA is left out and the CDR3 is given as listed by TCRdb. This chain uses TRBV6-1 with TRBJ1-1; TRBD1, as called in the table, went unchecked against the DNA. Germline V gene lookup returns CDR1 MNHNS and CDR2 SASEGT. The CDR3 contains 10 residues when both ends are counted. The CDR3 here is CASRGTGTFI.

This clonotype was seen ten or more times. The V gene is TRBV2, the J gene TRBJ1-6; D possibly corresponds to TRBD1 (5 bases). V lost 8 bases to trimming and J lost 9 bases, with 17 bases between them. This CDR3 contains 14 residues. Germline CDR1 reads SNHLY; CDR2 reads FYNNEI. The CDR3 here is CASQEGLGGSPLHF. The CDR3 nucleotides read TGTGCCAGCCAGGAGGGCCTGGGGGGTTCACCCCTCCACTTT.

This clonotype has just a few counts. This chain joins TRBV20-1 and TRBJ2-2, with D maybe TRBD2 (5 bases). This CDR3 spans 16 amino acids. Per germline, CDR1 DFQATT and CDR2 SNEGSKA (reference sequence). Trimming shortened V by 2 bases and J by 1 base, and 14 bases separated the two germline ends. As DNA, the CDR3 is TGCAGTGCTAGAAGGCGAGCGACTATGAACACCGGGGAGCTGTTTTTT. This translates into CSARRRATMNTGELFF.

This clonotype was detected many times. The rearrangement uses TRBV29-1 and TRBJ1-1, with no clear D. In germline, CDR1 is SQVTM, CDR2 ANQGSEA. The CDR3 contains 12 residues. V dropped 3 bases and J dropped 8 bases, with 13 bases sitting between them. The CDR3 is CSVDFGGREAFF. Here the CDR3 DNA reads TGCAGCGTTGACTTCGGAGGCCGAGAAGCTTTCTTT.

This clonotype has a handful of counts. The rearrangement uses TRBV20-1 and TRBJ2-1; the D gene is possibly TRBD1 (5 bases). The V end was cut by 0 bases, the J end by 8 bases, with 8 bases between. Germline V CDR1 and CDR2: DFQATT, SNEGSKA (reference sequence). The CDR3 is made up of 12 amino acids. The DNA of the CDR3 is TGCAGTGCTAGAGAAAGGGGTCATGAGCAGTTCTTC. It is translated as CSARERGHEQFF.

This clonotype was observed a handful of times. The rearrangement uses TRBV5-4 and TRBJ2-2; possibly TRBD1 for D (5 bases). This CDR3 contains 15 residues. V was cut by 4 bases and J by 3 bases, with 13 bases left in between. Germline V gene data show CDR1 as SGHNT and CDR2 as YYREEE (reference sequence). CDR3 sequence (DNA): TGTGCCAGCAGCCTACGAAGGGGCGACACCGGGGAGCTGTTTTTT. Translating gives CASSLRRGDTGELFF.

This clonotype has just a few counts. The V gene is TRBV5-6, the J gene TRBJ2-3; 9 positions agree with TRBD2. This CDR3 has 15 amino acids. CDR1 SGHDT and CDR2 YYEEEE come from the germline V gene. V trimming: 2 bases; J trimming: 6 bases; junction bases outside the gene matches: 7. The CDR3 DNA sequence: TGTGCCAGCAGCTTAGGGAGCGGGGGGCAGGATACGCAGTATTTT. It translates to CASSLGSGGQDTQYF.

This clonotype has just a few counts. The chain links TRBV6-2 or TRBV6-3 to TRBJ2-5; D gene uncertain. Per germline, CDR1 MNHEY and CDR2 SVGEGT. The CDR3 totals 17 residues. V was trimmed by 0 bases and J by 2 bases, leaving 16 bases between them. The CDR3 DNA sequence: TGTGCCAGCAGTTACTCTTTCCGTCTGAAGGATCAAGAGACCCAGTACTTC. This translates into CASSYSFRLKDQETQYF.

This clonotype was observed a handful of times. The V and J genes are TRBV10-2 and TRBJ1-2, with TRBD1 identical over 8 bases. CDR3 length: 14 residues. With V trimmed by 5 bases and J by 7 bases, 9 bases remained unmatched. Germline V gene sequence: CDR1 WSHSY, CDR2 SAAADI. CDR3 region: CASSPSGQGGGYTF. The CDR3 DNA reads as TGCGCCAGCAGTCCCTCAGGACAGGGAGGTGGCTACACCTTC.

This clonotype was counted a few times. J is TRBJ2-5 and V is TRBV12-3 or TRBV12-4, with D unresolved. V dropped 2 bases and J dropped 7 bases, with 14 bases sitting between them. This CDR3 is built from 14 residues. CDR3 residues: CASSLKGQSGTQYF. CDR3 coding DNA: TGTGCCAGCAGTTTAAAAGGGCAGTCGGGGACCCAGTACTTC.